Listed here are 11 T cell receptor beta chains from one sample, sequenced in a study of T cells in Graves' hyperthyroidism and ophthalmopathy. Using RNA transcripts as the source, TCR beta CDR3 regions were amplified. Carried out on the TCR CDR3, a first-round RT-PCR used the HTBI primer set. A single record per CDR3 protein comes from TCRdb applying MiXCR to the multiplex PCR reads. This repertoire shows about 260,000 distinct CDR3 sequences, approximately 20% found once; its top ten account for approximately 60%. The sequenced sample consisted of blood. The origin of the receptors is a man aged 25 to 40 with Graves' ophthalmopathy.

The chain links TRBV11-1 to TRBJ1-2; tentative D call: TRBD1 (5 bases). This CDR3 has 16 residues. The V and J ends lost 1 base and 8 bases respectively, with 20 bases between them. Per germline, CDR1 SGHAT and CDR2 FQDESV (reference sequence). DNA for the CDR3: TGTGCCAGCAGCTTAGTAAGCCGGGGGAACCCCGGGGGCTACACCTTC. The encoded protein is CASSLVSRGNPGGYTF.

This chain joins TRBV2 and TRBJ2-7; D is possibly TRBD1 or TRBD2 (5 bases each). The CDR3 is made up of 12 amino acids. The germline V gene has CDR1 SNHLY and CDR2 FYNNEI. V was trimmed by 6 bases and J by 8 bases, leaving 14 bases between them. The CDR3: CASSPRGEKQYF. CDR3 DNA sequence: TGTGCCAGCAGCCCTAGAGGGGAAAAGCAGTACTTC. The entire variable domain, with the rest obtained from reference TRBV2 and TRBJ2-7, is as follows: EPEVTQTPSHQVTQMGQEVILRCVPISNHLYFYWYRQILGQKVEFLVSFYNNEISEKSEIFDDQFSVERPDGSNFTLKIRSTKLEDSAMYFCASSPRGEKQYFGPGTRLTVT.

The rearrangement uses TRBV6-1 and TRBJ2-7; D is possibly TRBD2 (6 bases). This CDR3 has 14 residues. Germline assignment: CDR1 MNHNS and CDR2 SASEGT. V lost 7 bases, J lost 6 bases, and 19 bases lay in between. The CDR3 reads CASTPGLALTEQYF. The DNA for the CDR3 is TGTGCCAGCACCCCGGGACTTGCGCTTACCGAGCAGTACTTC.

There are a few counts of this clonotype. The CDR3 region has the DNA TGTGCCAGCAGCCTTCACAGGACAGGGCACTATGGCTACACCTTC. It is translated as CASSLHRTGHYGYTF. This rearrangement joins TRBV9 to TRBJ1-2; 8 nucleotides agree with TRBD1. This CDR3 spans 15 amino acids. V was clipped by 4 bases and J by 3 bases; unmatched bases: 8. Germline assignment: CDR1 SGDLS and CDR2 YYNGEE.

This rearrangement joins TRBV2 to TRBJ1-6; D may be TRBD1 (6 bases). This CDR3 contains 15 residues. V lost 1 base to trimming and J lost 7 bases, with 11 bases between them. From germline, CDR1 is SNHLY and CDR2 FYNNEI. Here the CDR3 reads CASSEGTVQNSPLHF. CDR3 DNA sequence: TGTGCCAGCAGTGAAGGGACAGTTCAGAATTCACCCCTCCACTTT.

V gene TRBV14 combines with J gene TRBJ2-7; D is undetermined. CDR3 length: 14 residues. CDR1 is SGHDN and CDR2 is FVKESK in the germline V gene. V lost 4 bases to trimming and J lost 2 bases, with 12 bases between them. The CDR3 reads CASSRVGPPYEQYF. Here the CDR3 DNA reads TGTGCCAGCAGCCGGGTCGGGCCCCCCTACGAGCAGTACTTC. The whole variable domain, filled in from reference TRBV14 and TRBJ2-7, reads EAGVTQFPSHSVIEKGQTVTLRCDPISGHDNLYWYRRVMGKEIKFLLHFVKESKQDESGMPNNRFLAERTGGTYSTLKVQPAELEDSGVYFCASSRVGPPYEQYFGPGTRLTVT.

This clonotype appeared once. CDR3 sequence reads: CAAGQTSYGYTF. The DNA for the CDR3 is TGTGCCGCCGGTCAGACAAGCTATGGCTACACCTTC. The chain links TRBV28 to TRBJ1-2; D call uncertain. This CDR3 has 12 residues. Germline V gene lookup returns CDR1 MDHEN and CDR2 SYDVKM. V shed 11 bases and J shed 4 bases, with 14 bases lying between them.

CDR3 coding DNA: TGTGCCAGCAGTTTCGCCGATGGGTACGAGCAGTACTTC. Amino acids: CASSFADGYEQYF. This sequence joins TRBV2 and TRBJ2-7; D is undetermined. Per germline, CDR1 SNHLY and CDR2 FYNNEI. The CDR3 sequence is 13 residues long. V was trimmed by 5 bases and J by 4 bases, leaving 12 bases between them.

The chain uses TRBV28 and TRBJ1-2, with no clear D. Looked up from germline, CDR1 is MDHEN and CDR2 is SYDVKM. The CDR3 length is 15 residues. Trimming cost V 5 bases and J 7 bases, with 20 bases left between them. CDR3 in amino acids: CASSKGPIPVGGYTF. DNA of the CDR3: TGTGCCAGCAGTAAAGGACCGATTCCTGTCGGTGGCTACACCTTC.

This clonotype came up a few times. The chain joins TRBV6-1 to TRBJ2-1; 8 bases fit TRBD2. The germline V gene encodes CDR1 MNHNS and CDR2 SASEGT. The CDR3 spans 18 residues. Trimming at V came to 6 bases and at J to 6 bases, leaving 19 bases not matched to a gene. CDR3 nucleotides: TGTGCCAGCAGATCCGGACTAGCATTCGGTGCGGGTCCCAATGAGCAGTTCTTC. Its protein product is CASRSGLAFGAGPNEQFF.

The CDR3 DNA reads TGCGCCAGCAGCTTGGCCGGACTATATCCGTACTTC. Translating it yields CASSLAGLYPYF. The chain employs TRBV5-1 and TRBJ2-5; tentatively, D is TRBD2 (6 bases). The CDR3 length is 12 residues. V lost 0 bases and J 13 bases, leaving 13 bases between the germline ends. Germline CDR1 is SGHRS and CDR2 is YFSETQ.